Sequencing of this T cell receptor (beta chain) was carried out in a study of CD8 T cells in ankylosing spondylitis. This clonotype occurred many times. TCRdb reprocessed the 5' RACE reads via MiXCR and lists one record per CDR3 protein. This sample yields about 230,000 distinct CDR3 sequences, of which 7% to 10% are seen a single time; 4% to 5.5% belongs to the top ten. The material sequenced was blood, either unsorted or a sorted T cell fraction (not recorded which). This receptor was taken from a female donor with ankylosing spondylitis or in good health (not recorded which).

The CDR3 spells CSARGVTNGYYNEQFF. DNA of the CDR3: TGCAGTGCTAGAGGGGTAACAAACGGTTACTACAATGAGCAGTTCTTC. The chain couples TRBV20-1 to TRBJ2-1; D is undetermined. The CDR3 length is 16 residues. Trimming removed 1 base from V and 3 bases from J, with 16 bases in between. Per germline, CDR1 DFQATT and CDR2 SNEGSKA (reference sequence).